This TCR beta chain was sequenced during a study of blood T cell repertoires in COVID-19. Trimming stripped 7 bases from V and 5 bases from J, with 17 bases between. The V gene's germline CDR1 is MDHEN and CDR2 SYDVKM. The CDR3 covers 14 residues. In the authors' methods: Scientists estimated how many nucleated cells there were by amplifying reference gene primers. Method: immunoSEQ multiplex PCR; TCRdb's copy keeps in-frame clones and lacks some. V and J calls and clone size are as listed in that table; D and trimming were resolved from the DNA. Here the sample spans approximately 58,000 clones, approximately 87% being singletons.

The specimen was peripheral blood. This rearrangement joins TRBV28 to TRBJ2-5, with D possibly being TRBD1 (5 bases). This TCR derives from a man in his forties or fifties with active COVID-19. The CDR3 region has the DNA TGTGCCAGCAATACGGACATTTACGGGGAGACCCAGTACTTC. It codes for CASNTDIYGETQYF.